These 26 T cell receptor beta chains were sequenced from one sample in a study of T cells in Graves' hyperthyroidism and ophthalmopathy. TCR beta CDR3 regions were amplified from RNA. The HTBI set primed first-round TCR CDR3 RT-PCR. One entry per CDR3 protein results from TCRdb running MiXCR on the multiplex PCR reads. The data show some 600,000 distinct CDR3 sequences, about 14% seen once. The sample comprised blood. The receptors shown here come from a woman aged 25 to 45 with Graves' hyperthyroidism that later progressed to Graves' ophthalmopathy.

This chain connects TRBV6-1 to TRBJ1-2, with D perhaps matching TRBD1 (5 bases). CDR1 and CDR2 from the germline V gene are MNHNS and SASEGT. The V gene lost 5 bases and the J gene lost 8 bases, with 24 bases spanning the gap. This CDR3 has 16 amino acids. CDR3 protein: CASSTPPIGSSGGYTF. CDR3 DNA: TGTGCCAGCAGTACCCCACCCATCGGGAGCTCAGGGGGCTACACCTTC.

This clonotype was detected only a few times. The rearrangement joins TRBV7-9 to TRBJ2-1; D may be TRBD1 or TRBD2 (5 bases each). The CDR3 totals 15 residues. The V end was cut by 5 bases, the J end by 6 bases, with 17 bases between. CDR1 and CDR2 from the germline V gene are SEHNR and FQNEAQ (reference sequence). CDR3 protein: CASSLRDGESNEQFF. CDR3 bases: TGTGCCAGCAGCCTCCGGGACGGGGAAAGCAATGAGCAGTTCTTC.

There are many counts of this clonotype. The genes are TRBV12-3 or TRBV12-4 and TRBJ2-7; D may match TRBD1 or TRBD2 (6 bases each). CDR3 length equals 12 residues. V gave up 3 bases and J gave up 6 bases, with 9 bases separating them. CDR3 DNA sequence: TGTGCCAGCAGTTTTCGGGGGCTCGAGCAGTACTTC. Protein product: CASSFRGLEQYF.

This clonotype was counted only a few times. The chain is built from TRBV19 and TRBJ1-2; D not certain. V was shortened by 8 bases and J by 2 bases, with 12 bases between the two germline ends. The CDR3 is 13 amino acids. The germline V gene encodes CDR1 LNHDA and CDR2 SQIVND (reference sequence). The CDR3 loop reads CASGEAANYGYTF. CDR3 DNA: TGTGCCAGTGGAGAGGCAGCGAACTATGGCTACACCTTC.

In its sample, this clonotype was seen many times. CDR3 nucleotide sequence: TGTGCCAGCAGTTGGGTACTAGCGAACACCTACGAGCAGTACTTC. This translates into CASSWVLANTYEQYF. This sequence joins TRBV27 and TRBJ2-7; 7 nucleotides align to TRBD2. Germline V gene sequence: CDR1 MNHEY, CDR2 SMNVEV (reference sequence). V lost 4 bases and J lost 2; bases outside the gene matches: 8. The CDR3 has 15 residues.

This clonotype was detected many times. This chain uses TRBV12-3 or TRBV12-4 with TRBJ1-1; a weak D match, TRBD1 (5 bases). Trimming pared 3 bases from V and 4 bases from J, leaving 12 bases between. This CDR3 is built from 14 residues. CDR3 residues: CASSFGAEGTEAFF. The CDR3 coding sequence is TGTGCCAGCAGTTTCGGGGCAGAGGGCACTGAAGCTTTCTTT.

This clonotype came up many times. This chain connects TRBV3-1 to TRBJ1-5; D may be TRBD1 (6 bases). Germline V gene data show CDR1 as LGHDT and CDR2 as YNNKEL (reference sequence). The CDR3 is 15 amino acids. Trimming took off 0 bases at V and 7 bases at J, with 13 bases between the two ends. The CDR3 loop reads CASSQDSGGWQPQHF. For the CDR3, the DNA is TGTGCCAGCAGCCAAGATTCGGGGGGCTGGCAGCCCCAGCATTTT.

This clonotype appeared a few times. The V gene is TRBV10-3, the J gene TRBJ2-3; 15 nucleotides match TRBD2. This CDR3 has 17 residues. Germline V gene lookup returns CDR1 ENHRY and CDR2 SYGVKD. V trimming: 11 bases; J trimming: 4 bases; junction bases outside the gene matches: 13. The CDR3: CAVRRGLAGGGSDTQYF. CDR3 nucleotide sequence: TGTGCCGTACGCCGGGGACTAGCGGGAGGAGGGTCAGATACGCAGTATTTT.

This sequence joins TRBV6-2 or TRBV6-3 and TRBJ2-1, with D hard to call. Trimming removed 0 bases from V and 4 bases from J, with 13 bases in between. The CDR3 is 16 residues long. The V gene's germline CDR1 is MNHEY and CDR2 SVGEGT. CDR3: CASSYSLSGSYNEQFF. The CDR3 DNA reads TGTGCCAGCAGTTACTCGCTGTCAGGAAGTTACAATGAGCAGTTCTTC.

This clonotype has a handful of counts. This chain joins TRBV6-1 and TRBJ2-4; 11 bases map to TRBD2. CDR1 MNHNS and CDR2 SASEGT come from the germline V gene. J gave up 0 bases and V 6 bases, and 4 bases lay outside the gene matches. The CDR3 is 16 residues long. DNA of the CDR3: TGTGCCAGCAGCAAAGGACTAGCGGGAGCCAAAAACATTCAGTACTTC. Its protein is CASSKGLAGAKNIQYF.

This clonotype was seen at least ten times. The gene calls are TRBV28 and TRBJ1-2; no definite D call. This CDR3 has 13 amino acids. Germline lookup yields CDR1 MDHEN and CDR2 SYDVKM. V lost 6 bases and J lost 8, with 16 bases in between. CDR3 sequence: CASRPQEVEGYTF. In DNA form, the CDR3 reads TGTGCCAGCAGGCCCCAGGAAGTTGAAGGCTACACCTTC.

The genes are TRBV12-3 or TRBV12-4 and TRBJ1-1; D is possibly TRBD1 (6 bases). There are 16 residues in the CDR3. V lost 1 base to trimming and J lost 0 bases, with 12 bases between them. In DNA, the CDR3 is TGTGCCAGCAGTTTAGTGGGGGCAGGAATGAACACTGAAGCTTTCTTT. As protein: CASSLVGAGMNTEAFF.

V gene TRBV30 combines with J gene TRBJ2-5; D is uncertain. The CDR3 runs 11 residues. Germline CDR1 GTSNPN, CDR2 SVGIG (reference sequence). Trimming removed 7 bases from V and 2 bases from J, with 8 bases in between. The CDR3 loop is CASGWQETQYF. Written as DNA, the CDR3 is TGTGCCTCGGGCTGGCAAGAGACCCAGTACTTC.

V and J are TRBV18 and TRBJ2-1, with a weak D call TRBD1 (6 bases). The germline gives CDR1 KGHSH, CDR2 LQKENI. Trimming stripped 3 bases from V and 7 bases from J, with 13 bases between. The CDR3 is 14 residues long. The CDR3: CASSPNPTGNEQFF. Here the CDR3 DNA reads TGTGCCAGCTCACCCAACCCAACAGGGAATGAGCAGTTCTTC.

This clonotype was seen at least ten times. The chain employs TRBV24-1 and TRBJ2-3; 9 bases agree with TRBD1. Trimming took 2 bases from V and 3 from J; bases not matched to a gene: 5. The CDR3 totals 16 residues. Germline V lookup: CDR1 KGHDR, CDR2 SFDVKD. CDR3 bases: TGTGCCACCAGTGATTCATACAGGGGGCTAACAGATACGCAGTATTTT. Translated, it gives CATSDSYRGLTDTQYF.

This clonotype was seen at least ten times. The chain carries TRBV10-3 and TRBJ2-2, with 7 positions matching TRBD2. With 1 base clipped from V and 5 bases from J, the junction kept 10 bases outside the gene matches. The CDR3 extends over 17 amino acids. Germline CDR1 is ENHRY and CDR2 is SYGVKD. Here the CDR3 reads CAISELRLAERTGELFF. Written as DNA, the CDR3 is TGTGCCATCAGTGAGTTACGCCTAGCGGAGAGGACCGGGGAGCTGTTTTTT.

In its sample, this clonotype was seen many times. The chain is built from TRBV7-9 and TRBJ1-2, with 7 bases that match TRBD1. Losses at the gene ends were 1 base for V and 3 bases for J; bases not matched to a gene: 2. The CDR3 is 14 amino acids. Germline V gene lookup returns CDR1 SEHNR and CDR2 FQNEAQ (reference sequence). CDR3 nucleotide sequence: TGTGCCAGCAGCTTAGTCGGGACAGACTATGGCTACACCTTC. This translates into CASSLVGTDYGYTF.

Concerning this clonotype itself: This sequence may be a read error, since a much larger clone differs from it by one base. For the CDR3, the DNA is TGTGCCAGCAGCTTAACCAGGGCTTGGCCCAATGGGCAGTTCTTC. Protein sequence: CASSLTRAWPNGQFF. This chain joins TRBV7-3 and TRBJ2-1; a possible D gene is TRBD1 (5 bases). Germline V gene sequence: CDR1 SGHTA, CDR2 FQGTGA. The CDR3 spans 15 residues.

This clonotype was found many times. The chain employs TRBV28 and TRBJ1-1; 7 bases fit TRBD1. Germline-derived CDR1 and CDR2 are MDHEN and SYDVKM. V gave up 3 bases and J gave up 8 bases; unmatched junction bases: 3. CDR3 length equals 12 residues. CDR3 DNA: TGTGCCAGCAGTTTCCGGGACAGAGAAGCTTTCTTT. This encodes CASSFRDREAFF.

This clonotype has only a few counts. The chain joins TRBV5-1 to TRBJ2-7; D is possibly TRBD1 (5 bases). The CDR3 is made up of 16 amino acids. Germline V gene data show CDR1 as SGHRS and CDR2 as YFSETQ. V lost 0 bases, J lost 2 bases, and 15 bases lay in between. This CDR3 is CASSLDVTVTPYEQYF. The DNA for the CDR3 is TGCGCCAGCAGCTTGGACGTGACAGTGACCCCCTACGAGCAGTACTTC.

V gene TRBV14 combines with J gene TRBJ2-1; TRBD2 matches at 8 bases. J lost 12 bases, V lost 0 bases, and 10 bases had no gene match. This CDR3 has 15 amino acids. In germline, CDR1 is SGHDN, CDR2 FVKESK. CDR3 nucleotides: TGTGCCAGCAGCCAAGATCGCGGACTAGCACAAAGGCAGTTCTTC. Amino acid sequence: CASSQDRGLAQRQFF.

This clonotype was found many times. This chain uses TRBV11-2 with TRBJ1-2, with D perhaps TRBD1 (5 bases). Germline V gene lookup returns CDR1 SGHAT and CDR2 FQNNGV. The CDR3 sequence is 14 residues long. Trimming took off 5 bases at V and 6 bases at J, with 16 bases between the two ends. The CDR3 region is CASSQYQGIDGYTF. Here the CDR3 DNA reads TGTGCCAGCAGCCAGTATCAGGGTATAGATGGCTACACCTTC.

Comments on this clonotype: The junction differs from germline at one of its ends, possibly a read error. The V call is TRBV3-1, the J call TRBJ2-5, with D unclear. The germline V gene has CDR1 LGHDT and CDR2 YNNKEL (reference sequence). This CDR3 contains 14 residues. CDR3 region: CAGSSSGGRETQYF. Written as DNA, the CDR3 is TGTGCCGGCAGCAGCTCGGGCGGACGGGAGACCCAGTACTTC.

This clonotype was detected many times. The chain links TRBV7-8 to TRBJ1-4, with a weak D call TRBD1 (5 bases). The germline gives CDR1 SGHVS, CDR2 FQNEAQ. Deletions cut 0 bases from V and 13 bases from J, with 24 bases between. The CDR3 sequence is 17 residues long. The CDR3 loop reads CASSLAWGGHFNGGLFF. Here the CDR3 DNA reads TGTGCCAGCAGCTTAGCGTGGGGCGGACACTTCAATGGAGGACTGTTTTTT. Complete variable domain (other parts from reference TRBV7-8 and TRBJ1-4): GAGVSQSPRYKVAKRGQDVALRCDPISGHVSLFWYQQALGQGPEFLTYFQNEAQLDKSGLPSDRFFAERPEGSVSTLKIQRTQQEDSAVYLCASSLAWGGHFNGGLFFGSGTQLSVL.

This clonotype was counted ten times or more. This chain joins TRBV28 and TRBJ1-1; D is perhaps TRBD1 (5 bases). Trimming removed 5 bases from V and 1 base from J, with 17 bases in between. The CDR3 sequence is 16 residues long. Per germline, CDR1 MDHEN and CDR2 SYDVKM. CDR3 DNA sequence: TGTGCCAGCAGTAAAACCGCTGACAGAACGAACACTGAAGCTTTCTTT. Translating gives CASSKTADRTNTEAFF.

In this sample, this clonotype turned up many times. The J gene is TRBJ2-1, the V gene TRBV18; weak D call: TRBD1 (5 bases). V shed 4 bases and J shed 2 bases, with 9 bases lying between them. CDR3 size: 14 residues. Per the germline V gene, CDR1 is KGHSH and CDR2 is LQKENI. CDR3 loop: CASSQGSPYNEQFF. The CDR3 DNA is TGTGCCAGCTCACAGGGGTCCCCCTACAATGAGCAGTTCTTC.